This T cell receptor (beta chain) is drawn from a study of T cells in Graves' hyperthyroidism and ophthalmopathy. V lost 0 bases to trimming and J lost 3 bases, with 9 bases between them. The CDR3 loop spans 15 amino acids. CDR1 LGHDT and CDR2 YNNKEL come from the germline V gene (reference sequence). This clonotype was recorded at least ten times. Amplified TCR beta CDR3 regions came from RNA transcripts. Carried out on the TCR CDR3, a first-round RT-PCR used the HTBI primer set. Each CDR3 protein gets one entry after TCRdb re-called the multiplex PCR reads with MiXCR. Of some 500,000 distinct CDR3 sequences listed, approximately 15% are singletons.

The TCR was taken from a young woman with Graves' hyperthyroidism. The sequenced sample consisted of blood. This chain uses TRBV3-1 with TRBJ1-5, with D tentatively TRBD1 (6 bases). The CDR3 DNA sequence: TGTGCCAGCAGCCAAGAAGGGGGGAACAATCAGCCCCAGCATTTT. Translation: CASSQEGGNNQPQHF. The full variable domain, rest sourced from reference TRBV3-1 and TRBJ1-5, is DTAVSQTPKYLVTQMGNDKSIKCEQNLGHDTMYWYKQDSKKFLKIMFSYNNKELIINETVPNRFSPKSPDKAHLNLHINSLELGDSAVYFCASSQEGGNNQPQHFGDGTRLSIL.